Presented here are 5 T cell receptor beta chains from one specimen sequenced in a study of T cells in Graves' hyperthyroidism and ophthalmopathy. RNA transcripts served as the template for amplifying TCR beta CDR3 regions. The HTBI primer set drove a first-round RT-PCR of the TCR CDR3. MiXCR, applied by TCRdb to the multiplex PCR reads, yields one record per CDR3 protein. This sample carries around 660,000 distinct CDR3 sequences, about 45% of them seen once, and the ten largest clones take under 8%. Sample: peripheral blood or thyroid tissue (not recorded which). Every receptor here comes from an adult man with Graves' disease, either hyperthyroidism or ophthalmopathy (not recorded which).

Only a few counts were recorded for this clonotype. Written as DNA, the CDR3 is TGTGCCAGCAGTTACACCGGAAACACCATATATTTT. Translating it yields CASSYTGNTIYF. The V call is TRBV6-6, the J call TRBJ1-3; D gene uncertain. The germline CDR1 and CDR2 sequences are MNHNY and SVGAGI (reference sequence). The CDR3 is 12 amino acids. The ends were cut back, 2 bases at V and 4 bases at J, with 3 bases in the middle.

About this clonotype itself: A much larger clone differs by one base, so this may be a read error. The CDR3 end shows no conserved phenylalanine or tryptophan, and so a read error is likely. This chain connects TRBV2 to TRBJ1-1; the match to TRBD1 covers 8 bases. The ends lost 9 bases at V and 3 bases at J; junction bases unmatched: 3. The length of the CDR3 is 12 residues. Germline V gene sequence: CDR1 SNHLY, CDR2 FYNNEI. CDR3 in DNA: TGTGCCAGAGGACAGGGTGACACTGAAGCTTTCCTT. It codes for CARGQGDTEAFL.

The genes are TRBV29-1 and TRBJ2-7; TRBD1 aligns across 8 bases. The CDR3 runs to 13 residues. From germline, CDR1 is SQVTM and CDR2 ANQGSEA. After removal of 7 bases from V and 1 base from J, the junction contained 6 bases not matched to a gene. The CDR3 DNA is TGCAGCGCCCGGACAGGGAGATCCTACGAGCAGTACTTC. Protein sequence: CSARTGRSYEQYF.

This clonotype has just a few counts. CDR3 nucleotides: TGTGCCAGTAGTGCTGCTATGGGAAAGTATGAAAAACTGTTTTTT. Protein product: CASSAAMGKYEKLFF. This chain connects TRBV19 to TRBJ1-4; D ambiguous. V lost 5 bases and J 6 bases, leaving 16 bases between the germline ends. The CDR3 loop spans 15 amino acids. CDR1 is LNHDA, CDR2 SQIVND, per germline (reference sequence).

The rearrangement links TRBV7-2 to TRBJ1-6, with 10 positions matching TRBD1. Trimming cost V 4 bases and J 7 bases; bases outside gene matches: 4. The CDR3 runs to 15 residues. Germline assignment: CDR1 SGHTA and CDR2 FQGNSA. CDR3: CASSWTGGGNSPLHF. The CDR3 DNA sequence: TGTGCCAGCAGCTGGACAGGGGGGGGAAATTCACCCCTCCACTTT. Using reference TRBV7-2 and TRBJ1-6 for the parts outside the CDR3, the full variable domain is GAGVSQSPSNKVTEKGKDVELRCDPISGHTALYWYRQSLGQGLEFLIYFQGNSAPDKSGLPSDRFSAERTGGSVSTLTIQRTQQEDSAVYLCASSWTGGGNSPLHFGNGTRLTVT.